These T cell receptor beta chains were read from a single sample in a study of response to subunit inactivated influenza vaccine. TCRdb itself ran the RT-PCR reads through MiXCR, one entry per CDR3 protein. The sample consists of around 180,000 distinct CDR3 sequences, around a tenth of them appearing once. The sample in question was non-naive T cells sorted from PBMCs, obtained on the day of vaccination. The receptors were gathered from a man aged 50-59 years who received an inactivated influenza vaccine. Each CDR3 is given with its conserved first and last residue. D genes are given only for firm matches. Rows may omit the clone size; those that give it use once, few, many or a size class.

len,d_gene,v_gene,j_gene,abundance,CDR3nt,CDR3aa
11,.,TRBV29-1,TRBJ2-7,few,TGCAGCGGTCTGGAGAAGGGGGGGCAGTACTTC,CSGLEKGGQYF
13,.,TRBV2,TRBJ2-7,many,TGTGCCAGCAGTGAACAGGGCCTTGGGGAGCAGTACTTC,CASSEQGLGEQYF
14,TRBD2,TRBV6-2/TRBV6-3,TRBJ2-2,few,TGTGCCAGCAGTAGGGGACTAGACACCGGGGAGCTGTTTTTT,CASSRGLDTGELFF
15,.,TRBV10-3,TRBJ1-6,.,TGTGCCATCAGTGGGGGGGTAGGGGTGAATTCACCCCTCCACTTT,CAISGGVGVNSPLHF
17,TRBD2,TRBV7-6,TRBJ2-3,many,TGTGCCAGCAGCTCGGGTGTGGGCGGGAGACTCGCCGATACGCAGTATTTT,CASSSGVGGRLADTQYF
16,.,TRBV6-2/TRBV6-3,TRBJ2-1,few,TGTGCCAGCACCCCGGGACGGACCCTTTCCTACAATGAGCAGTTCTTC,CASTPGRTLSYNEQFF
15,TRBD1,TRBV6-1,TRBJ1-5,.,TGTGCCAGCAGTCAGACAGGGCCGGGCAATCAGCCCCAGCATTTT,CASSQTGPGNQPQHF
13,TRBD2,TRBV28,TRBJ2-7,few,TGTGCCAGCAAGGGACTAGCCTCGGGCGAGCAGTACTTC,CASKGLASGEQYF
20,TRBD2,TRBV6-4,TRBJ2-3,few,TGTGCCAGCAGCGCCTCCTCTCCGGGCGGGAGGGCCGGAAGCACAGATACGCAGTATTTT,CASSASSPGGRAGSTDTQYF
17,TRBD2,TRBV4-1,TRBJ2-3,few,TGCGCCAGCAGCCAAGGGAGGATAGCGGGGGCAAGAGATACGCAGTATTTT,CASSQGRIAGARDTQYF
19,TRBD1,TRBV6-2/TRBV6-3,TRBJ2-6,few,TGTGCCAGCAGTTACTCTAAGGGGGACAGCTACTCTGGGGCCAACGTCCTGACTTTC,CASSYSKGDSYSGANVLTF
15,TRBD2,TRBV7-2,TRBJ2-7,many,TGTGCCAGCAGCTTACTAGCGGCTCCCTCCTACGAGCAGTACTTC,CASSLLAAPSYEQYF
15,.,TRBV15,TRBJ1-2,many,TGTGCCACCAGCAGAGATTCTCAGGTGAACTATGGCTACACCTTC,CATSRDSQVNYGYTF
15,TRBD2,TRBV6-2/TRBV6-3,TRBJ2-7,.,TGTGCCAGCAGACGATCGGGACTAGCGGTTGTGGAGCAGTACTTC,CASRRSGLAVVEQYF
14,TRBD1,TRBV20-1,TRBJ2-7,many,TGCAGTGCTAGAGAGGGACAGGCCCACTACGAGCAGTACTTC,CSAREGQAHYEQYF
13,TRBD1,TRBV20-1,TRBJ2-7,.,TGCAGTGCTGGGGGACAGCGCTCCTACGAGCAGTACTTC,CSAGGQRSYEQYF
15,TRBD1,TRBV4-3,TRBJ2-1,.,TGCGCCAGCAGCCGCGGACAGGCTAGTCGGGATGAGCAGTTCTTC,CASSRGQASRDEQFF
15,TRBD1,TRBV12-3/TRBV12-4,TRBJ2-3,many,TGTGCCAGCACCCGAAGGGGGACAGGGGGAGATACGCAGTATTTT,CASTRRGTGGDTQYF
14,TRBD2,TRBV29-1,TRBJ2-2,many,TGCAGCGTTGCCGAGCGGGAGAACACCGGGGAGCTGTTTTTT,CSVAERENTGELFF
16,TRBD1,TRBV6-2/TRBV6-3,TRBJ2-1,.,TGTGCCAGCAGTAAGTCCGGGACAGGCTACTACAATGAGCAGTTCTTC,CASSKSGTGYYNEQFF
13,TRBD1,TRBV28,TRBJ1-2,few,TGTGCCACCCGACAGGGGGCTTCGGATGGCTACACCTTC,CATRQGASDGYTF
14,.,TRBV28,TRBJ1-5,medium-sized,TGTGCCAGCAGTTTGCACCAGGGGTCGCAGCCCCAGCATTTT,CASSLHQGSQPQHF
16,TRBD1,TRBV10-3,TRBJ2-1,many,TGTGCCATCAGGCAGGGGGCAGGCGGGGATAACAATGAGCAGTTCTTC,CAIRQGAGGDNNEQFF
16,TRBD1,TRBV7-8,TRBJ2-2,many,TGTGCCAGCAGCCCGCAGGGACAGGTGAACACCGGGGAGCTGTTTTTT,CASSPQGQVNTGELFF
17,TRBD2,TRBV6-2/TRBV6-3,TRBJ2-2,.,TGTGCCAGCAGTGGGAGGGCGACTAGCAGATTGGTCGGGGAGCTGTTTTTT,CASSGRATSRLVGELFF
11,.,TRBV24-1,TRBJ2-1,.,TGTGCCACCAGTGGGGTCAATGAGCAGTTCTTC,CATSGVNEQFF
17,.,TRBV14,TRBJ2-5,.,TGTGCCAGCAGCCCCAAGGTTATATGGAGGGGTCAAGAGACCCAGTACTTC,CASSPKVIWRGQETQYF
18,.,TRBV11-2,TRBJ2-1,many,TGTGCCAGCAGCTTGAGGAGTCCGGGACGATTGACCTACAATGAGCAGTTCTTC,CASSLRSPGRLTYNEQFF
18,TRBD2,TRBV11-1,TRBJ2-1,few,TGTGCCAGCAGACGCGCCCCCCTGACTAGCGGCTCCTACAATGAGCAGTTCTTC,CASRRAPLTSGSYNEQFF
16,.,TRBV9,TRBJ2-2,many,TGTGCCAGCAGCGTAGGAGGAGGATTGAGCACCGGGGAGCTGTTTTTT,CASSVGGGLSTGELFF